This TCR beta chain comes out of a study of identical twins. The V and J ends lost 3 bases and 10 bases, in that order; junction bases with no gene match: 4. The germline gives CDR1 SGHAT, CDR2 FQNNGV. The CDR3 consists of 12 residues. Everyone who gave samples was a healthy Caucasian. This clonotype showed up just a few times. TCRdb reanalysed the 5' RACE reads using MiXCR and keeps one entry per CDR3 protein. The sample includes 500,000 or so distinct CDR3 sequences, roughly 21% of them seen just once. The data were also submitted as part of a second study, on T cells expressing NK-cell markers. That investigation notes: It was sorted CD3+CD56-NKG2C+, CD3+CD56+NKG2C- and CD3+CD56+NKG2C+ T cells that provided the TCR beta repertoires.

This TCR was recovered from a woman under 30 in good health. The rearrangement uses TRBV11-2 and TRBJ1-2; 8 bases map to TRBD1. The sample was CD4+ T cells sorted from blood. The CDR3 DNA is TGTGCCAGCAGCTTCGACAGGGGCGACTACACCTTC. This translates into CASSFDRGDYTF.